One and the same sample provided the 20 T cell receptor beta chains below, sequenced in a study of cytomegalovirus exposure and HLA in healthy donors. The PCR ran on 60 Vbeta and 13 Jbeta primers. Sequenced by immunoSEQ multiplex PCR; TCRdb stores in-frame clones only, minus some. This sample's table reports around 78,000 clones. The sequenced material came from PBMCs. The receptors come from a man between 18 and 29 years old in good health and CMV-seropositive.

The gene calls are TRBV6-5 and TRBJ1-5; possible D gene TRBD1, 6 bases. Germline V gene lookup returns CDR1 MNHEY and CDR2 SVGAGI. The CDR3 extends over 15 amino acids. The germline V and J ends were trimmed by 4 bases and 7 bases, with 17 bases remaining between them. The CDR3 bases are TGTGCCAGCAGTTTGGCCAGGGGTTCATGGCAGCCCCAGCATTTT. Protein product: CASSLARGSWQPQHF.

The rearrangement uses TRBV4-1 and TRBJ2-7; D not certain. The ends were cut back, 0 bases at V and 2 bases at J, with 11 bases in the middle. This CDR3 region has 15 residues. Germline loops: CDR1 MGHRA, CDR2 YSYEKL. CDR3 sequence (DNA): TGCGCCAGCAGCCAAGAAGCTCATCCGACCTACGAGCAGTACTTC. Its translation: CASSQEAHPTYEQYF.

The chain is built from TRBV28 and TRBJ1-4, with 7 positions matching TRBD1. This CDR3 region has 14 residues. With 7 bases clipped from V and 5 bases from J, the junction kept 7 bases outside the gene matches. The germline gives CDR1 MDHEN, CDR2 SYDVKM. The DNA of the CDR3 is TGTGCCAGCACCCGGGACAGTGTCAATGAAAAACTGTTTTTT. This gives the protein CASTRDSVNEKLFF.

The genes are TRBV6-4 and TRBJ2-3; D is uncertain. Germline V lookup: CDR1 MRHNA, CDR2 SNTAGT. The CDR3 sequence is 15 residues long. With 3 bases removed from V and 1 base from J, the gap between germline ends came to 11 bases. CDR3 protein: CASSDSPTGTDTQYF. The DNA of the CDR3 is TGTGCCAGCAGTGATTCCCCCACGGGCACAGATACGCAGTATTTT.

J is TRBJ2-2 and V is TRBV7-9; D call uncertain. The CDR3 runs to 14 residues. V was clipped by 6 bases and J by 3 bases, with 11 bases between them. Germline V gene lookup returns CDR1 SEHNR and CDR2 FQNEAQ (reference sequence). The CDR3 is CASRFSPYTGELFF. The CDR3 DNA sequence: TGTGCCAGCAGATTTAGCCCGTACACCGGGGAGCTGTTTTTT.

The CDR3 bases are TGTGCCAGCAAGGTCGGGACAGCGGGAGAAGAGAATGAGCAGTTCTTC. Its translation: CASKVGTAGEENEQFF. The rearrangement uses TRBV21-1 and TRBJ2-1; no check of the table's D call, TRBD2, against the DNA was made. TRBV21-1 is an annotated pseudogene. The length of the CDR3 is 16 residues.

The rearrangement links TRBV6-5 to TRBJ2-7; TRBD1 is a possible D gene (6 bases). With 6 bases removed from V and 3 bases from J, the gap between germline ends came to 12 bases. Germline values: CDR1 MNHEY, CDR2 SVGAGI. The CDR3 runs 13 residues. CDR3 region: CASSGDINYEQYF. The CDR3 DNA is TGTGCCAGCAGCGGGGACATAAACTACGAGCAGTACTTC.

The rearrangement uses TRBV10-3 and TRBJ1-1; 8 nucleotides align to TRBD1. CDR1 is ENHRY, CDR2 SYGVKD, per germline. The CDR3 is 17 amino acids. With V trimmed by 0 bases and J by 1 base, 7 bases remained unmatched. For the CDR3, the DNA is TGTGCCATCAGTGAGTCAGCGACCGGACAGGGGAACACTGAAGCTTTCTTT. This codes for CAISESATGQGNTEAFF.

The chain employs TRBV11-2 and TRBJ1-1, with TRBD1 identical over 10 bases. V was clipped by 4 bases and J by 1 base; unmatched bases: 0. This CDR3 contains 14 residues. Germline lookup yields CDR1 SGHAT and CDR2 FQNNGV. DNA for the CDR3: TGTGCCAGCAGCTGGGACAGGGGGAACACTGAAGCTTTCTTT. It yields the protein CASSWDRGNTEAFF.

This chain links TRBV27 with TRBJ1-1; TRBD1 is a possible D gene (6 bases). Germline CDR1 and CDR2: MNHEY and SMNVEV (reference sequence). V was shortened by 6 bases and J by 0 bases, with 11 bases between the two germline ends. The CDR3 length is 14 residues. The CDR3 loop is CASRIDRLNTEAFF. CDR3 bases: TGTGCCAGCAGGATCGACAGGCTGAACACTGAAGCTTTCTTT.

The chain joins TRBV27 to TRBJ2-2, with 7 bases matching TRBD1. This CDR3 contains 15 residues. The V gene end was trimmed by 2 bases and the J gene end by 4 bases; junction bases not matched to a gene: 4. The V gene's germline CDR1 is MNHEY and CDR2 SMNVEV (reference sequence). The CDR3 DNA is TGTGCCAGCAGTTTAGGGGCAGGGGGCACCGGGGAGCTGTTTTTT. Its protein is CASSLGAGGTGELFF.

V gene TRBV5-1 combines with J gene TRBJ1-1; TRBD1 aligns across 8 bases. The ends lost 3 bases at V and 5 bases at J; junction bases unmatched: 9. Germline V gene data show CDR1 as SGHRS and CDR2 as YFSETQ. The CDR3 sequence is 15 residues long. The CDR3 region is CASSSGQGVGTEAFF. CDR3 DNA sequence: TGCGCCAGCAGCTCAGGACAGGGCGTTGGGACTGAAGCTTTCTTT.

The chain has TRBV29-1 and TRBJ2-3, with TRBD2 matching 8 bases. The CDR3 totals 19 residues. V was pared by 1 base and J by 6 bases, with 21 bases of the junction left unmatched. Germline V CDR1 and CDR2: SQVTM, ANQGSEA. The CDR3 region has the DNA TGCAGCGTTGAAGGGAGAATTTCGGAAAGCGGGAGAAGATCGGATACGCAGTATTTT. Its protein is CSVEGRISESGRRSDTQYF.

V gene TRBV6-5 combines with J gene TRBJ1-6; TRBD1 is a possible D gene (5 bases). Looked up from germline, CDR1 is MNHEY and CDR2 is SVGAGI. The CDR3 covers 15 residues. The germline V and J ends were trimmed by 5 bases and 3 bases, with 11 bases remaining between them. The CDR3 DNA sequence: TGTGCCAGCAGTCCACAGGTCGGCTATAATTCACCCCTCCACTTT. Its protein is CASSPQVGYNSPLHF.

This sequence joins TRBV6-5 and TRBJ1-1, with a tentative D call TRBD1 (5 bases). Trimming shortened V by 8 bases and J by 5 bases, and 12 bases separated the two germline ends. The CDR3 totals 12 residues. Germline V gene data show CDR1 as MNHEY and CDR2 as SVGAGI. The DNA for the CDR3 is TGTGCCAGCCAACAGGTTGGGACTGAAGCTTTCTTT. Its protein product is CASQQVGTEAFF.

The rearrangement links TRBV9 to TRBJ1-1, with a possible D match to TRBD1 (5 bases). The CDR3 sequence is 14 residues long. Germline values: CDR1 SGDLS, CDR2 YYNGEE. V lost 3 bases to trimming and J lost 0 bases, with 9 bases between them. The CDR3 DNA reads TGTGCCAGCAGCGCCGGACACATGAACACTGAAGCTTTCTTT. Amino acids: CASSAGHMNTEAFF.

The chain combines TRBV6-1 with TRBJ2-7; TRBD2 agrees at 11 bases. Germline CDR1 is MNHNS and CDR2 is SASEGT. This CDR3 is built from 14 residues. The CDR3 here is CTSKGLAVPYEQYF. The CDR3 DNA reads as TGTACGAGTAAGGGACTAGCGGTACCCTACGAGCAGTACTTC.

The V and J genes are TRBV7-3 and TRBJ2-5; possibly TRBD1 for D (6 bases). This CDR3 has 15 amino acids. Trimming removed 4 bases from V and 5 bases from J, with 17 bases in between. CDR1 and CDR2 (germline): SGHTA, FQGTGA. CDR3 DNA sequence: TGTGCCAGCAGCTACCGGGACACCATCGGGGAGACCCAGTACTTC. It is translated as CASSYRDTIGETQYF.

V is TRBV10-3 and J is TRBJ2-7; D is possibly TRBD2 (6 bases). V was clipped by 0 bases and J by 7 bases, with 16 bases between them. The CDR3 extends over 15 amino acids. The germline gives CDR1 ENHRY, CDR2 SYGVKD. The CDR3 sequence: CAISESPRGRIEQYF. In DNA, the CDR3 is TGTGCCATCAGTGAGTCGCCGCGGGGCCGTATTGAGCAGTACTTC.

The chain links TRBV7-2 to TRBJ1-2; 9 nucleotides align to TRBD1. The V gene's germline CDR1 is SGHTA and CDR2 FQGNSA. The junction had 5 bases not matched to a gene; V was cut back by 5 bases and J by 1 base. The CDR3 loop spans 15 amino acids. The CDR3 DNA reads TGTGCCAGCAGCCCGGGACAGGGAATTAACTATGGCTACACCTTC. It encodes CASSPGQGINYGYTF.